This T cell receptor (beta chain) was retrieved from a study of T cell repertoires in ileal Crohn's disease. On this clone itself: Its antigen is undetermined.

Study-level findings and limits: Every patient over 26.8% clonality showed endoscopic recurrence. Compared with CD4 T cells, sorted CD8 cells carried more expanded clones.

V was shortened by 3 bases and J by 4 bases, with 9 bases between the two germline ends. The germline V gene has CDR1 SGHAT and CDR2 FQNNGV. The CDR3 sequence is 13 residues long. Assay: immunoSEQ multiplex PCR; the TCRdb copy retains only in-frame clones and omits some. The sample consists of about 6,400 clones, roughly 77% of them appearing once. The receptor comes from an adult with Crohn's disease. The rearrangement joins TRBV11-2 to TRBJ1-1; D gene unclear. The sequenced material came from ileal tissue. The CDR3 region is CASSLEGGTEAFF. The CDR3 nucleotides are TGTGCCAGCAGCTTGGAGGGTGGCACTGAAGCTTTCTTT. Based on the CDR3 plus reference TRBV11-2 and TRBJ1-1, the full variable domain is EAGVAQSPRYKIIEKRQSVAFWCNPISGHATLYWYQQILGQGPKLLIQFQNNGVVDDSQLPKDRFSAERLKGVDSTLKIQPAKLEDSAVYLCASSLEGGTEAFFGQGTRLTVV.